This TCR beta chain was documented in a study of neurological immune-mediated disorders. Whole-study findings and limits: Because no CDR3 amino acid sequences were shared across subjects by expanded clones, private repertoires were suggested in all groups. Healthy controls had more TCR clonal expansion than multiple sclerosis, which showed the least, whereas HTLV-1-associated myelopathy showed the most.

The time point here: longitudinal time-point 2. A 10-nucleotide random UMI tagged transcripts in template-switch 5'RACE cDNA synthesis. Every sequencing run gave over 200 million TCR-beta sequences, taken from 15-18 subjects. TCRdb passed the 5' RACE reads through MiXCR, listing each CDR3 protein once. This table holds about 49,000 distinct CDR3 sequences, around 13% found once. This clonotype showed up many times. As yet, its antigen is unknown. This sequence was found in a male donor with HTLV-1-associated myelopathy (HAM/TSP). The sequenced material came from PBMCs.

CDR3 DNA sequence: TGCGCCGGCACCAACGAGGTCAATGAGCAGTTCTTC. This translates into CAGTNEVNEQFF. V is TRBV5-1 and J is TRBJ2-1; D is ambiguous. The CDR3 spans 12 residues. Germline CDR1 reads SGHRS; CDR2 reads YFSETQ. V was cut by 10 bases and J by 6 bases, with 14 bases left in between.